Listed here is a single T cell receptor (beta chain). The V gene's germline CDR1 is SGHNT and CDR2 YYREEE (reference sequence). The CDR3 has 16 residues. Losses at the gene ends were 0 bases for V and 5 bases for J; bases not matched to a gene: 5. The sample originates from a study of T cells after posttransplantation cyclophosphamide. TCRdb's table, derived via immunoSEQ multiplex PCR, lists solely in-frame clones and lacks some. The repertoire has 28,000 or so clones, 86% of them found once; the top ten carry around 3.5%. This clonotype was sampled from a middle-aged man. Sample: PBMCs. The chain carries TRBV5-4 and TRBJ2-2, with 9 positions matching TRBD2. CDR3 in amino acids: CASSLAKRGDTGELFF. CDR3 sequence (DNA): TGTGCCAGCAGCTTGGCCAAGCGGGGGGATACCGGGGAGCTGTTTTTT.